This TCR beta chain was sequenced in a study of cytomegalovirus exposure and HLA in healthy donors (dated by TCRdb to the late 2010s). With respect to the entire study: A later analysis indicated that the 120 validation repertoires were generated on the platform also employed for the 700 or so repertoires of the first cohort. To predict cytomegalovirus infection status, the study brought together high-throughput TCR immunosequencing, statistical association of individual TCRs with disease status, and machine learning. In addition to the first cohort of about 650 subjects, a separate validation cohort of 130 or so different subjects was used. The study aimed to test whether signatures of past pathogen exposure could be identified by cataloging public T cell receptors. Overall study outcomes, separate from this receptor: The authors suggested that the approach could potentially be extended to other disease states and immunological phenotypes. The classifier was reported to diagnose cytomegalovirus status with high specificity and sensitivity in both the original and validation cohorts. In vitro tests confirmed that three of the cytomegalovirus-associated TCR beta chains recognize cytomegalovirus antigens. A later analysis had no HLA typing for the validation cohort, so co-occurrence there was scored across all 110 or so repertoires. Most TCR sequences were observed very rarely across donors, whereas some public TCRs were present in many individuals. A later analysis found that TCRs clustered in the first cohort also tended to co-occur in the 130 or so validation repertoires, with about 94% of cluster scores above 0. The study gave a list of some 150 TCR beta chains associated with cytomegalovirus.

Including the terminal cysteine and phenylalanine, the CDR3 comprises 11 residues. Left in the record is the CDR3 DNA by itself, 33 bases read in frame from the first base. V drops 2 bases and J drops 10 bases, leaving 8 bases in between. Looking up the germline V gene yields CDR1 MDHEN and CDR2 SYDVKM. Regarding this clone: The antigen it recognizes is unknown. Base quality data are lacking; no much larger clone is found one base away.

Separate from the approximately 700-subject first cohort, the validation cohort of about 120 subjects was the group to which the donors belonged. Libraries were constructed by the immunoSEQ multiplex PCR assay. In the original analysis: A statistical classification framework was built to diagnose cytomegalovirus status from the catalog of TCR beta chain sequences. TCRdb holds this immuneACCESS table with in-frame rearrangements only. Some clones are missing; in checked studies, unresolved V genes explain under half, and the rest has no known cause. D and trimming were read from the DNA, whereas the V and J calls and clone size are those reported in that table. The sample includes tens of thousands of clones, with around 96% observed a single time. The top ten clones comprise more than 0.65% of the sample.

What was sequenced was PBMCs. The V gene is TRBV28 and the J gene is TRBJ1-1; a tentative D match to TRBD1 spans 6 bases. The sequence derives from a man aged 18 to 30 in good health and CMV-seronegative. This receptor carries the CDR3 CASSLEQGAFF. DNA sequence: TGTGCCAGCAGTTTAGAACAGGGAGCTTTCTTT.